This record covers a single T cell receptor (beta chain). Sequencing was performed with immunoSEQ multiplex PCR; in TCRdb, only in-frame clones are kept and a portion is missing. The sample contains 550,000 to 650,000 clones, around 96% of which appear only once. Looked up from germline, CDR1 is MDHEN and CDR2 is SYDVKM. This CDR3 region has 14 residues. Deletions cut 3 bases from V and 3 bases from J, with 11 bases between. Naivety among CD8 cells was defined by CD45RO negativity and positive CCR7 selection, thereby excluding terminally differentiated effector memory CD45RA+ cells. The entry originates in a study of shared clonotypes between healthy human individuals.

The chain recombines TRBV28 with TRBJ1-1; D uncertain. The TCR sequence derives from a woman in her 30s in good health. The sample was naive CD8+ T cells sorted from blood. The CDR3 region has the DNA TGTGCCAGCAGTTTGCGCGGGGAGCACACTGAAGCTTTCTTT. Protein: CASSLRGEHTEAFF.